These 8 T cell receptor beta chains came from one sample sequenced in a study of cytomegalovirus exposure and HLA in healthy donors. The PCR was carried out with 60 Vbeta primers and 13 Jbeta primers. Only in-frame clones appear in the TCRdb table, and some are missing; sequencing was by immunoSEQ multiplex PCR. The sample includes some 83,000 clones. The specimen was PBMCs. These receptors were obtained from a woman between 25 and 40 years old in good health and CMV-seronegative.

The chain carries TRBV7-9 and TRBJ2-6; 9 bases align to TRBD1. After removal of 5 bases from V and 3 bases from J, the junction contained 8 bases not matched to a gene. This CDR3 comprises 17 residues. Germline loops: CDR1 SEHNR, CDR2 FQNEAQ (reference sequence). The CDR3 DNA reads TGTGCCAGCAGCGTGACAGGGGGAATCGTTGGGGCCAACGTCCTGACTTTC. Residues: CASSVTGGIVGANVLTF. The full variable domain, rest sourced from reference TRBV7-9 and TRBJ2-6, is DTGVSQNPRHKITKRGQNVTFRCDPISEHNRLYWYRQTLGQGPEFLTYFQNEAQLEKSRLLSDRFSAERPKGSFSTLEIQRTEQGDSAMYLCASSVTGGIVGANVLTFGAGSRLTVL.

The chain is built from TRBV4-2 and TRBJ1-5; TRBD1 matches 10 bases. Germline V gene lookup returns CDR1 LGHNA and CDR2 YNFKEQ. With 0 bases clipped from V and 5 bases from J, the junction kept 4 bases outside the gene matches. The CDR3 length is 16 residues. The CDR3 sequence is CASSQDRGQGHQPQHF. DNA for the CDR3: TGTGCCAGCAGCCAAGATAGGGGACAGGGGCATCAGCCCCAGCATTTT.

V is TRBV5-1 and J is TRBJ2-7; D is uncertain. V lost 0 bases, J lost 6 bases, and 7 bases lay in between. CDR1 is SGHRS, CDR2 YFSETQ, per germline. There are 12 residues in the CDR3. CDR3 region: CASSLDLGEQYF. CDR3 nucleotide sequence: TGCGCCAGCAGCTTGGATCTAGGCGAGCAGTACTTC.

This rearrangement joins TRBV6-1 to TRBJ2-3; 7 bases are a match to TRBD2. This CDR3 is built from 14 residues. Losses at the gene ends were 8 bases for V and 0 bases for J; bases not matched to a gene: 5. CDR1 and CDR2 from the germline V gene are MNHNS and SASEGT. The CDR3 nucleotides read TGTGCCAGCGAAGGTAGCGGGAGCACAGATACGCAGTATTTT. Translating gives CASEGSGSTDTQYF.

This chain uses TRBV19 with TRBJ2-7, with D uncertain. V was clipped by 8 bases and J by 6 bases, with 17 bases between them. The germline V gene has CDR1 LNHDA and CDR2 SQIVND (reference sequence). This CDR3 has 13 residues. This CDR3 is CASGENPSTEQYF. The CDR3 DNA follows: TGTGCCAGTGGTGAGAACCCTTCTACCGAGCAGTACTTC.

The V and J genes are TRBV5-1 and TRBJ2-3, with 12 bases fitting TRBD1. The V segment lost 7 bases and the J segment 1 base; nucleotides outside the gene matches: 1. The CDR3 is made up of 14 amino acids. Germline V CDR1 and CDR2: SGHRS, YFSETQ. The CDR3 DNA sequence: TGCGCCAGCGGGGACAGGGGGCGCACAGATACGCAGTATTTT. It is translated as CASGDRGRTDTQYF. The full variable domain, in which reference TRBV5-1 and TRBJ2-3 provide the parts outside the CDR3, is KAGVTQTPRYLIKTRGQQVTLSCSPISGHRSVSWYQQTPGQGLQFLFEYFSETQRNKGNFPGRFSGRQFSNSRSEMNVSTLELGDSALYLCASGDRGRTDTQYFGPGTRLTVL.

This sequence joins TRBV11-2 and TRBJ2-7; 13 bases are shared with TRBD2. The V gene's germline CDR1 is SGHAT and CDR2 FQNNGV. V was pared by 5 bases and J by 4 bases, with 2 bases of the junction left unmatched. The CDR3 is 14 residues long. CDR3 sequence (DNA): TGTGCCAGCAGCCCACTAGCGGGGGGGTACGAGCAGTACTTC. Translating it yields CASSPLAGGYEQYF.

The J gene is TRBJ2-2, the V gene TRBV30; 12 bases align to TRBD2. This CDR3 region has 16 residues. Germline CDR1 GTSNPN, CDR2 SVGIG (reference sequence). Germline trimming cut 3 bases from V and 7 bases from J; bases unmatched to any gene: 9. The CDR3, as DNA: TGTGCCTGGAGGATCCTAGCGGGAGGGCCGGGCGGGGAGCTGTTTTTT. Translating gives CAWRILAGGPGGELFF.